This passage covers 29 T cell receptor beta chains from one sample sequenced in a study of shared clonotypes between healthy human individuals. Generated by immunoSEQ multiplex PCR, the TCRdb table keeps only in-frame clones and is missing some. This table has fewer than 550,000 clones, roughly 85% appearing once. What was sequenced was PBMCs. These TCRs come from a woman between 35 and 50 years old in good health. Some clones in this sample may be carry-over from other donors' samples.

The J gene is TRBJ1-2, the V gene TRBV30; a weak D match, TRBD1 (5 bases). Germline values: CDR1 GTSNPN, CDR2 SVGIG (reference sequence). The CDR3 totals 16 residues. V was trimmed by 0 bases and J by 1 base, leaving 15 bases between them. The CDR3 bases are TGTGCCTGGAGTGTAAAGGGACGGAGCCTTAACTATGGCTACACCTTC. Encoded protein: CAWSVKGRSLNYGYTF.

This clone was counted between two and nine times. The V gene is TRBV6-5, the J gene TRBJ1-1; D uncertain. CDR1 MNHEY and CDR2 SVGAGI come from the germline V gene. Trimming removed 0 bases from V and 0 bases from J, with 5 bases in between. The CDR3 contains 14 residues. The CDR3 sequence: CASSYSDMNTEAFF. The CDR3 region has the DNA TGTGCCAGCAGTTACTCAGACATGAACACTGAAGCTTTCTTT.

The chain employs TRBV7-2 and TRBJ2-1, with 9 bases lining up with TRBD2. V shed 1 base, J shed 4 bases, and the junction held 2 bases outside the gene matches. The CDR3 spans 15 residues. Germline lookup yields CDR1 SGHTA and CDR2 FQGNSA. The CDR3 sequence: CASSLVAGAYNEQFF. CDR3 nucleotide sequence: TGTGCCAGCAGCTTAGTAGCGGGGGCGTACAATGAGCAGTTCTTC. Filled out from reference TRBV7-2 and TRBJ2-1, the complete variable domain reads GAGVSQSPSNKVTEKGKDVELRCDPISGHTALYWYRQSLGQGLEFLIYFQGNSAPDKSGLPSDRFSAERTGGSVSTLTIQRTQQEDSAVYLCASSLVAGAYNEQFFGPGTRLTVL.

This clone appeared many times. The genes are TRBV27 and TRBJ2-1, with D possibly TRBD2 on 5 matching bases. Trimming removed 3 bases at V and 0 bases at J, with 12 bases between. Per the germline V gene, CDR1 is MNHEY and CDR2 is SMNVEV (reference sequence). The CDR3 runs 16 residues. CDR3 DNA sequence: TGTGCCAGCAGTTTTCGTCCGGCGGGCTCCTACAATGAGCAGTTCTTC. Translated, it gives CASSFRPAGSYNEQFF.

V and J are TRBV11-2 and TRBJ2-7; TRBD2 matches at 11 bases. The CDR3 loop spans 13 amino acids. Losses at the gene ends were 5 bases for V and 6 bases for J; bases not matched to a gene: 3. CDR1 and CDR2 (germline): SGHAT, FQNNGV. CDR3 amino acids: CASSIGLAGEQYF. DNA for the CDR3: TGTGCCAGCAGCATCGGACTAGCGGGCGAGCAGTACTTC.

V usage is TRBV29-1 and J usage is TRBJ2-3, with D maybe TRBD1 (6 bases). CDR3 size: 12 residues. Germline lookup yields CDR1 SQVTM and CDR2 ANQGSEA. Trimming took off 2 bases at V and 3 bases at J, with 6 bases between the two ends. DNA of the CDR3: TGCAGCGTTGAAAGGGGGACAGATACGCAGTATTTT. It encodes CSVERGTDTQYF.

The genes are TRBV14 and TRBJ2-2; no clear D. This CDR3 contains 14 residues. Deletions cut 1 base from V and 2 bases from J, with 5 bases between. The germline CDR1 and CDR2 sequences are SGHDN and FVKESK. The DNA of the CDR3 is TGTGCCAGCAGCCAAGTTACCAACACCGGGGAGCTGTTTTTT. Translated: CASSQVTNTGELFF.

This chain joins TRBV23-1 and TRBJ2-7; no definite D call. TRBV23-1 is filed as an ORF, its function uncertain. The CDR3 extends over 14 amino acids. The V gene lost 2 bases and the J gene lost 2 bases, with 10 bases spanning the gap. In DNA form, the CDR3 reads TGCGCCAGCAGTCAAGGTCCCAAGCCCTACGAGCAGTACTTC. It translates to CASSQGPKPYEQYF.

The chain couples TRBV27 to TRBJ1-4; TRBD1 matches 9 bases. This CDR3 comprises 15 residues. With 5 bases clipped from V and 8 bases from J, the junction kept 9 bases outside the gene matches. From germline, CDR1 is MNHEY and CDR2 SMNVEV (reference sequence). The CDR3 bases are TGTGCCAGCAGTCTGCTACAGGGGGCTGGGGAAAAACTGTTTTTT. Amino acid sequence: CASSLLQGAGEKLFF.

V is TRBV5-4 and J is TRBJ2-7; TRBD2 matches 7 bases. Germline V gene data show CDR1 as SGHNT and CDR2 as YYREEE (reference sequence). The CDR3 is 14 amino acids. V lost 1 base to trimming and J lost 4 bases; unmatched junction nucleotides: 5. The CDR3 reads CASSLSSGQYEQYF. The CDR3 nucleotides are TGTGCCAGCAGCTTGTCTAGCGGCCAATACGAGCAGTACTTC.

A few counts support this clone. The CDR3 DNA reads TGTGCCACCAGCAGAGATCGCATGGCCCGCGAGCAGTACTTC. It is translated as CATSRDRMAREQYF. The V call is TRBV15, the J call TRBJ2-7; D is uncertain. Trimming cost V 0 bases and J 6 bases, with 12 bases left between them. CDR3 length equals 14 residues. Germline lookup yields CDR1 LNHNV and CDR2 YYDKDF (reference sequence).

On this clone: This sample also contains other DNA sequences that code for the same CDR3. This chain uses TRBV20-1 with TRBJ2-5, with D uncertain. Trimming removed 6 bases from V and 3 bases from J, with 5 bases in between. The CDR3 covers 10 residues. The germline CDR1 and CDR2 sequences are DFQATT and SNEGSKA (reference sequence). CDR3 region: CSALEETQYF. The CDR3 nucleotides are TGCAGTGCCTTAGAAGAGACCCAGTACTTC.

Here the CDR3 DNA reads TGTGCCAGCAGCCCAAAGACCAGGGATGGTCAGCCCCAGCATTTT. It is translated as CASSPKTRDGQPQHF. The chain combines TRBV7-2 with TRBJ1-5; a possible D gene is TRBD1 (5 bases). The V gene lost 5 bases and the J gene lost 6 bases, with 17 bases spanning the gap. This CDR3 region has 15 residues. Germline assignment: CDR1 SGHTA and CDR2 FQGNSA.

The chain has TRBV19 and TRBJ2-5; D possibly corresponds to TRBD1 (7 bases). Per the germline V gene, CDR1 is LNHDA and CDR2 is SQIVND (reference sequence). The CDR3 spans 16 residues. Trimming removed 2 bases at V and 3 bases at J, with 16 bases between. In DNA, the CDR3 is TGTGCCAGTAGTATAAGGAGGGGGCTCGAGGAAGAGACCCAGTACTTC. Translating gives CASSIRRGLEEETQYF.

The chain uses TRBV6-4 and TRBJ2-3, with 9 bases that match TRBD2. The CDR3 sequence is 18 residues long. The V and J ends lost 3 bases and 2 bases, in that order; junction bases with no gene match: 12. Germline V gene lookup returns CDR1 MRHNA and CDR2 SNTAGT. The CDR3 sequence is CASSETGTSSLLTDTQYF. The DNA for the CDR3 is TGTGCCAGCAGTGAAACCGGGACTAGCTCTTTGCTCACAGATACGCAGTATTTT.

This chain connects TRBV19 to TRBJ2-3; D might be TRBD1 (5 bases). V dropped 3 bases and J dropped 0 bases, with 16 bases sitting between them. Germline-derived CDR1 and CDR2 are LNHDA and SQIVND (reference sequence). This CDR3 has 17 amino acids. CDR3 nucleotide sequence: TGTGCCAGTAGTATGATCCTGAGACAGCCTAGCACAGATACGCAGTATTTT. Its translation: CASSMILRQPSTDTQYF.

The J gene is TRBJ2-2, the V gene TRBV5-5, with no clear D. Germline assignment: CDR1 SGHKS and CDR2 YYEKEE (reference sequence). CDR3 length: 14 amino acids. The V end lost 4 bases, the J end lost 3 bases, and 10 bases lay between the germline ends. CDR3 bases: TGTGCCAGCAGCCTACGATGGGACACCGGGGAGCTGTTTTTT. This codes for CASSLRWDTGELFF.

V gene TRBV18 combines with J gene TRBJ2-1; D gene unclear. Germline V gives CDR1 KGHSH, CDR2 LQKENI. V lost 1 base and J 4 bases, leaving 8 bases between the germline ends. The CDR3 is 14 amino acids. CDR3 nucleotides: TGTGCCAGCTCACCACAGGCCCTGTACAATGAGCAGTTCTTC. Translating gives CASSPQALYNEQFF.

A single count supports this clone. The V and J genes are TRBV5-6 and TRBJ2-1; 9 bases line up with TRBD1. V was clipped by 0 bases and J by 9 bases; unmatched bases: 7. This CDR3 has 15 amino acids. Germline-derived CDR1 and CDR2 are SGHDT and YYEEEE. For the CDR3, the DNA is TGTGCCAGCAGCTTGGTTGGACAGGGGATTGGTGAGCAGTTCTTC. This encodes CASSLVGQGIGEQFF.

The CDR3 DNA reads as TGCGCCAGCAGCTTGGGTCAGATCGCTATGAACACTGAAGCTTTCTTT. Translation gives CASSLGQIAMNTEAFF. The chain combines TRBV5-1 with TRBJ1-1; D is undetermined. Germline values: CDR1 SGHRS, CDR2 YFSETQ. The CDR3 is 16 residues long. The ends were cut back, 0 bases at V and 0 bases at J, with 12 bases in the middle.

The CDR3 protein is CASSLAGSTYNEQFF. The CDR3 DNA reads TGCGCCAGCAGCTTGGCTGGATCTACCTACAATGAGCAGTTCTTC. The gene calls are TRBV5-1 and TRBJ2-1; no firm D call. Germline V CDR1 and CDR2: SGHRS, YFSETQ. This CDR3 has 15 residues. The V gene lost 0 bases and the J gene lost 2 bases, with 9 bases spanning the gap.

CDR3 amino acids: CASSISGVTGYTF. CDR3 nucleotide sequence: TGTGCCAGTAGTATTTCAGGGGTAACTGGCTACACCTTC. The rearrangement links TRBV19 to TRBJ1-2, with a weak D call TRBD1 (6 bases). CDR1 is LNHDA, CDR2 SQIVND, per germline (reference sequence). The CDR3 runs 13 residues. V gave up 3 bases and J gave up 7 bases, with 12 bases separating them.

The J gene is TRBJ2-7, the V gene TRBV7-3; the match to TRBD2 covers 8 bases. The V and J ends lost 5 bases and 6 bases, in that order; junction bases with no gene match: 9. The germline gives CDR1 SGHTA, CDR2 FQGTGA. The CDR3 runs to 14 residues. The CDR3 loop reads CASSPLRRGAEQYF. DNA of the CDR3: TGTGCCAGCAGCCCGTTGCGGCGGGGGGCCGAGCAGTACTTC. Complete variable domain (other parts from reference TRBV7-3 and TRBJ2-7): GAGVSQTPSNKVTEKGKYVELRCDPISGHTALYWYRQSLGQGPEFLIYFQGTGAADDSGLPNDRFFAVRPEGSVSTLKIQRTERGDSAVYLCASSPLRRGAEQYFGPGTRLTVT.

The genes are TRBV2 and TRBJ2-2, with TRBD1 identical over 10 bases. This CDR3 region has 17 residues. V gave up 5 bases and J gave up 7 bases; unmatched junction bases: 13. From germline, CDR1 is SNHLY and CDR2 FYNNEI. DNA for the CDR3: TGTGCCAGCAGTACAACCGGGACAGGGGATTACGGCGGGGAGCTGTTTTTT. Translated, it gives CASSTTGTGDYGGELFF.

The chain combines TRBV10-2 with TRBJ1-6, with D unclear. This CDR3 has 13 residues. The germline CDR1 and CDR2 sequences are WSHSY and SAAADI. V dropped 3 bases and J dropped 7 bases, with 7 bases sitting between them. The CDR3 region is CASSEQRNSPLHF. DNA for the CDR3: TGCGCCAGCAGTGAACAGCGCAATTCACCCCTCCACTTT.

This clone showed up many times. The chain recombines TRBV4-1 with TRBJ2-2; 8 nucleotides agree with TRBD2. The CDR3 is 18 amino acids. J lost 4 bases, V lost 3 bases, and 13 bases had no gene match. The germline CDR1 and CDR2 sequences are MGHRA and YSYEKL. The DNA of the CDR3 is TGCGCCAGCAGCCACCCCAAGGCCAGCGGGAGTATCACCGGGGAGCTGTTTTTT. Its translation: CASSHPKASGSITGELFF.

This clone was detected ten times or more. This chain connects TRBV5-1 to TRBJ1-2, with D perhaps matching TRBD1 (5 bases). CDR3 length equals 16 residues. The germline CDR1 and CDR2 sequences are SGHRS and YFSETQ. V shed 3 bases and J shed 3 bases, with 18 bases lying between them. The CDR3 nucleotides are TGCGCCAGCAGCTCGCCTCGGGACGGTTCCTACTATGGCTACACCTTC. This codes for CASSSPRDGSYYGYTF.

The gene calls are TRBV12-5 and TRBJ2-3; 8 nucleotides line up with TRBD2. Germline trimming cut 4 bases from V and 1 base from J; bases unmatched to any gene: 7. From germline, CDR1 is LGHNT and CDR2 FRNRAP. The CDR3 loop spans 16 amino acids. CDR3 DNA sequence: TGTGCTAGTGGTTCCGGGAGGGGAGGCGGCACAGATACGCAGTATTTT. Protein sequence: CASGSGRGGGTDTQYF.

The chain uses TRBV27 and TRBJ2-1, with D possibly matching TRBD1 (6 bases). V was shortened by 3 bases and J by 2 bases, with 14 bases between the two germline ends. CDR3 length equals 16 residues. Germline loops: CDR1 MNHEY, CDR2 SMNVEV (reference sequence). CDR3 in amino acids: CASSLTGTRTYNEQFF. CDR3 bases: TGTGCCAGCAGTTTGACCGGGACAAGGACCTACAATGAGCAGTTCTTC.